This T cell receptor (beta chain) was captured by sequencing in a study of patients and donors after allogeneic stem cell transplantation. TCRdb reprocessed the RT-PCR reads via MiXCR and lists one record per CDR3 protein. In the table there are over 150,000 distinct CDR3 sequences, approximately 28% of which are singletons. This clonotype showed up just a few times. One end of the junction does not line up with germline, which may come from a read error. Germline CDR1 and CDR2: MGHDK and SYGVNS. CDR3 length: 16 amino acids. The sequencing input was blood, either unsorted or a sorted T cell fraction (not recorded which). J is TRBJ1-6 and V is TRBV25-1; D perhaps matches TRBD1 (5 bases). The clonotype was recovered from a human donor who was either an allogeneic HSCT recipient or a stem cell or donor lymphocyte infusion donor (not recorded which). It is not recorded whose cells these are; they may come from a transplant donor. The CDR3 nucleotides read TGTGCCAGCAGTGACAGAAGGGGTTACGGGAATTCATCCCTCCACTTT. It translates to CASSDRRGYGNSSLHF.